This T cell receptor (beta chain) was sequenced in a study of T cell changes during pregnancy in multiple sclerosis. CDR3 length: 15 amino acids. CDR1 is SGHDN and CDR2 is FVKESK in the germline V gene. V lost 1 base to trimming and J lost 0 bases, with 10 bases between them. Assay: immunoSEQ multiplex PCR; the TCRdb copy retains only in-frame clones and omits some. The data hold 88,000 or so clones, with about 90% observed a single time. The material was peripheral blood, obtained before pregnancy. The clonotype originates from a female donor with multiple sclerosis, enrolled in a pregnancy study. V gene TRBV14 combines with J gene TRBJ2-7, with a possible D match to TRBD1 (5 bases). The CDR3 loop reads CASSQVTDNSYEQYF. DNA of the CDR3: TGTGCCAGCAGCCAAGTAACGGACAACTCCTACGAGCAGTACTTC.